This TCR beta chain appears in the sequencing data of a study of blood T cells in healthy people across ages. Approximately 10 milliliters of peripheral blood were drawn from each donor into EDTA-treated tubes. Germline loops: CDR1 ENHRY, CDR2 SYGVKD. J gave up 7 bases and V 11 bases, and 11 bases lay outside the gene matches. The CDR3 has 14 amino acids. Primers used in a second PCR of about 6 to 12 cycles were a sample-barcoded 5' primer and a J-beta primer mix. TCRdb passed the 5' RACE reads through MiXCR, listing each CDR3 protein once. Among 1.5 million to 2 million distinct CDR3 sequences listed, 28% were seen once.

The gene calls are TRBV10-3 and TRBJ2-1; 10 nucleotides match TRBD2. This receptor was taken from a woman aged 25 to 39 in good health. Source material: blood. This CDR3 is CASRIAGGANEQFF. In nucleotides, the CDR3 is TGTGCCTCCCGAATAGCGGGAGGTGCTAATGAGCAGTTCTTC.